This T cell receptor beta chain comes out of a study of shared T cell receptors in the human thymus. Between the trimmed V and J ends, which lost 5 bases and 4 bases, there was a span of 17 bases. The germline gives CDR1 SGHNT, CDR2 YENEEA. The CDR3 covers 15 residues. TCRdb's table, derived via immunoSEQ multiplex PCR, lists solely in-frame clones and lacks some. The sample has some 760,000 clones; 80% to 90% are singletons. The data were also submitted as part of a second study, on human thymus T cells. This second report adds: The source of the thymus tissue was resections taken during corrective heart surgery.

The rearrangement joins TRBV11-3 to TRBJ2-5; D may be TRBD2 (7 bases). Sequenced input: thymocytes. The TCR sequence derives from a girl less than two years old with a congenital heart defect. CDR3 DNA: TGTGCCAGCAGCGACTATGGGGGCGGGGGAGAGACCCAGTACTTC. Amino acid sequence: CASSDYGGGGETQYF.